This T cell receptor (beta chain) was documented in a study of T cell repertoires in cytomegalovirus infection. Whole-study context: Public signatures in TCR beta pointed to CMV infection and matching HLA type. Study-level points and caveats: In two of eight donors, the top clonotype was HLA-C-restricted CMV-specific. Carriers of CMV and the relevant HLA type were discriminated by public TCR beta frequency.

TCRdb recomputed calls from the reads with MiXCR, one row per CDR3 protein. The sample yields around 740,000 distinct CDR3 sequences, 35% seen once. From germline, CDR1 is MNHEY and CDR2 SVGEGT. The CDR3 covers 13 residues. In regard to this clonotype: The target antigen is unknown. This sequence may be a read error, since a much larger clone differs from it by one base.

The origin of this receptor is a human donor in good health (CMV status not recorded). Some clones in this sample may be carry-over from other donors' samples. Sequencing used PBMCs. The chain has TRBV6-2 or TRBV6-3 and TRBJ1-1; D call uncertain. The CDR3 loop is CASSYSTPDESFF. CDR3 nucleotide sequence: TGTGCCAGCAGTTACTCGACGCCAGATGAATCTTTCTTT.